The rows below give T cell receptor beta chains drawn from one sample of a study of T cell changes during pregnancy in multiple sclerosis. The data were produced by immunoSEQ multiplex PCR, yet TCRdb's version contains in-frame clones alone and is incomplete. Among 85,000 to 120,000 clones listed, around 90% were seen once. The sample here was peripheral blood, taken before pregnancy. These receptors were obtained from a female donor with multiple sclerosis, enrolled in a pregnancy study. Each CDR3 is given with its conserved first and last residue. A D gene is named only where the DNA matches it firmly. Part of the rows lack a size; the others show once, few, many or a class for expanded clones.

j_gene	d_gene	v_gene	abundance	len	CDR3nt	CDR3aa
TRBJ2-7	TRBD1	TRBV11-3	NA	14	TGTGCCAGCAGCTGGGGACAGGGTGAGGACGAGCAGTACTTC	CASSWGQGEDEQYF
TRBJ2-3	NA	TRBV18	NA	14	TGTGCCAGCTCACCAGAGACTAGTGGAGATACGCAGTATTTT	CASSPETSGDTQYF
TRBJ1-1	NA	TRBV27	NA	20	TGTGCCAGCAGTTTTGCCTTTTTTTCCTCTGGTGACCCCAGGGACACTGAAGCTTTCTTT	CASSFAFFSSGDPRDTEAFF
TRBJ2-3	NA	TRBV7-2	once	11	TGTGCCAGCAGCTTAGCCAATACGCAGTATTTT	CASSLANTQYF
TRBJ2-7	NA	TRBV2	NA	13	TGTGCCAGCAGTGATAGGGGCTCCTACGAGCAGTACTTC	CASSDRGSYEQYF
TRBJ1-2	TRBD1	TRBV28	NA	15	TGTGCCAGCAGTTTATCAGTCAGGGGGCATGATGGCTACACCTTC	CASSLSVRGHDGYTF
TRBJ2-3	NA	TRBV11-3	NA	15	TGTGCCAGCAGCGAGCGGCGGGGCCTCGCAGATACGCAGTATTTT	CASSERRGLADTQYF
TRBJ1-4	TRBD1	TRBV4-1	NA	16	TGCGCCAGCAGCCCGTCTACAGGGGATAGTAATGAAAAACTGTTTTTT	CASSPSTGDSNEKLFF
TRBJ2-6	NA	TRBV19	once	16	TGTGCCAGTAGTATAAGCCGACAGTCTGGGGCCAACGTCCTGACTTTC	CASSISRQSGANVLTF
TRBJ2-2	TRBD1	TRBV18	NA	16	TGTGCCAGCTCACCGGGACAGGGCGGTTTCACCGGGGAGCTGTTTTTT	CASSPGQGGFTGELFF
TRBJ2-3	TRBD1	TRBV7-2	NA	13	TGTGCCAGCAGCTTCCCGGACAGGGGGAAGCAGTATTTT	CASSFPDRGKQYF
TRBJ1-5	TRBD1	TRBV28	NA	14	TGTGCCAGCAGTTCGGGACAGAATAATCAGCCCCAGCATTTT	CASSSGQNNQPQHF
TRBJ2-7	TRBD1	TRBV11-1	NA	14	TGTGCCAGCAGCCTGGACAGGGGGGGCTACGAGCAGTACTTC	CASSLDRGGYEQYF
TRBJ2-3	TRBD2	TRBV7-9	NA	17	TGTGCCAGCAGCTTAAGTCCGGGACTAGCCGGTACAGATACGCAGTATTTT	CASSLSPGLAGTDTQYF
TRBJ1-3	NA	TRBV7-2	NA	14	TGTGCCAGCAGCTTATCAGGGTCCGGAAACACCATATATTTT	CASSLSGSGNTIYF
TRBJ1-1	NA	TRBV29-1	NA	12	TGCAGCGTTGTCGTCAGGGGTGCTGAAGCTTTCTTT	CSVVVRGAEAFF
TRBJ1-4	NA	TRBV5-6	NA	14	TGTGCCAGCAGCTTGATGGGGGGAGGTGAAAAACTGTTTTTT	CASSLMGGGEKLFF
TRBJ1-3	TRBD1	TRBV5-1	NA	16	TGCGCCAGCAGCGACAGACAGGGGAACTCTGGAAACACCATATATTTT	CASSDRQGNSGNTIYF
TRBJ2-1	TRBD1	TRBV19	NA	15	TGTGCCAGTCGACAGGGGCTACACTCCTACAATGAGCAGTTCTTC	CASRQGLHSYNEQFF
TRBJ2-1	TRBD1	TRBV4-1	NA	14	TGCGCCAGCAGCCAAGAGACAGGGGTGAATGAGCAGTTCTTC	CASSQETGVNEQFF
TRBJ1-5	TRBD1	TRBV6-1	few	13	TGTGCCAGCAGTGCCGACAGGGACCAGCCCCAGCATTTT	CASSADRDQPQHF
TRBJ2-3	NA	TRBV5-4	NA	14	TGTGCCAGCAGCTTGGGGGCCCGACCAGATACGCAGTATTTT	CASSLGARPDTQYF
TRBJ2-7	TRBD1	TRBV27	few	13	TGTGCCAGCAGTCCAGGGGGCTGGTACGAGCAGTACTTC	CASSPGGWYEQYF
TRBJ2-3	TRBD2	TRBV5-6	NA	15	TGTGCCAGCAGCCTGAGCGGGGGACGCACAGATACGCAGTATTTT	CASSLSGGRTDTQYF
TRBJ2-3	NA	TRBV5-1	NA	15	TGCGCCAGCAGACTGGGACAAACCAACACAGATACGCAGTATTTT	CASRLGQTNTDTQYF
TRBJ2-1	TRBD1	TRBV6-1	NA	15	TGTGCCAGCAGTGACGGACAGGGGTACAGTAATGAGCAGTTCTTC	CASSDGQGYSNEQFF
TRBJ2-7	TRBD2	TRBV9	NA	15	TGTGCCAGCAGCGTAGAGGGGACTACGGGGGGAGAGCAGTACTTC	CASSVEGTTGGEQYF
TRBJ2-5	TRBD1	TRBV10-3	NA	13	TGTGCCATCAGTGCGGGACAGCAAGAGACCCAGTACTTC	CAISAGQQETQYF
TRBJ1-5	TRBD1	TRBV7-3	NA	16	TGTGCCAGCACCACTAAAACAGGGGGCAACAATCAGCCCCAGCATTTT	CASTTKTGGNNQPQHF
TRBJ1-5	TRBD1	TRBV28	NA	16	TGTGCCAGCAGTTCGGACAGGGGTCGTATATTTGGGCCCCAGCATTTT	CASSSDRGRIFGPQHF
TRBJ1-3	TRBD1	TRBV28	NA	17	TGTGCCAGCAGTTGGGACAGGGATCCGAAGCGTGGAAACACCATATATTTT	CASSWDRDPKRGNTIYF
TRBJ2-3	NA	TRBV2	NA	14	TGTGCCAGCACCCCTCGGGCTAGCGCGGATACGCAGTATTTT	CASTPRASADTQYF
TRBJ1-6	NA	TRBV7-9	NA	14	TGTGCCAGCAGCCCATCTCCGGGTAATTCACCCCTCCACTTT	CASSPSPGNSPLHF
TRBJ2-5	TRBD2	TRBV5-1	NA	16	TGCGCCAGCAGCCTGGGAGGCGGGAGATGGGGGGAGACCCAGTACTTC	CASSLGGGRWGETQYF
TRBJ1-3	NA	TRBV19	NA	17	TGTGCCAGTAGTATCCGTCACCGACAGGCGATCTCAAACACCATATATTTT	CASSIRHRQAISNTIYF
TRBJ1-6	TRBD1	TRBV6-5	few	15	TGTGCCAGCAGTTACTCACAGGGGTTGGGCTCACCCCTCCACTTT	CASSYSQGLGSPLHF
TRBJ2-5	TRBD2	TRBV7-2	NA	16	TGTGCCAGCAGCTTACTCCCGACTAGCGGGGAGAAGACCCAGTACTTC	CASSLLPTSGEKTQYF
TRBJ2-5	NA	TRBV7-3	NA	15	TGTGCCAGCAGCTTAAGTGGGCAGGCCCTAGAGACCCAGTACTTC	CASSLSGQALETQYF